A selection of T cell receptor beta chains follows, all from one sample in a study of CD8 T cells in Susac syndrome. Via MiXCR, TCRdb re-called the immunoSEQ multiplex PCR reads, giving one row per CDR3 protein. The profile shows tens of thousands of distinct CDR3 sequences, about 96% of them singletons. Sequencing was done on a sample of CD8+ T cells from PBMCs. Every receptor here comes from a human donor with Susac syndrome. The CDR3 runs from the conserved cysteine through the conserved F or W. The D gene is left open where the match is weak. Part of the rows lack a size; the others show once, few, many or a class for expanded clones.

>TRBJ2-7|TRBV3-1|-|-
TGTGCCAGCAGCCAAGGGACGGGCGAGCAGTACTTC
CASSQGTGEQYF
>TRBJ1-5|TRBV18|-|-
TGTGCCAGCTCCACGGGAGGGGGGAATCAGCCCCAGCATTTT
CASSTGGGNQPQHF
>TRBJ2-1|TRBV30|-|TRBD2
TGTGCCGGAAAGCGGGACCAGAACAATGAGCAGTTCTTC
CAGKRDQNNEQFF
>TRBJ2-7|TRBV19|once|TRBD1
TGTGCCAGTAGCCGGGACAGGTCGACATACGAGCAGTACTTC
CASSRDRSTYEQYF
>TRBJ2-7|TRBV27|-|-
TGTGCCAGCAGTTTTCGGTCGCGCCCCTACGAGCAGTACTTC
CASSFRSRPYEQYF
>TRBJ1-6|TRBV5-6|few|-
-
CASSWGQGTNSPLHF
>TRBJ2-2|TRBV29-1|-|-
TGCAGCGCCGGGGGACGGAACACCGGGGAGCTGTTTTTT
CSAGGRNTGELFF
>TRBJ1-1|TRBV4-2|-|TRBD1
TGTGCCAGCAGCCAAGCGAGGGGGCCCAGGCCTGAAGCTTTCTTT
CASSQARGPRPEAFF
>TRBJ2-5|TRBV20-1|-|-
TGCAGTGCTAGAGTGTTTGTGGGGGCTAAAGAGACCCAGTACTTC
CSARVFVGAKETQYF
>TRBJ1-5|TRBV4-2|-|-
TGTGCCAGCAGCCAAGATTCCGGCGGGGGTCAGCCCCAGCATTTT
CASSQDSGGGQPQHF
>TRBJ2-7|TRBV20-1|-|-
TGCAGTGCTTTCGGACAGTCTGCAAGCTCCTACGAGCAGTACTTC
CSAFGQSASSYEQYF
>TRBJ1-1|TRBV29-1|once|TRBD1
TGCAGCGTTGAAGTCACAGGGGGGACTGAAGCTTTCTTT
CSVEVTGGTEAFF
>TRBJ2-5|TRBV7-6|-|-
TGTGCCAGCATCCCTCGAAGGTTGGATTCAGCGGAGACCCAGTACTTC
CASIPRRLDSAETQYF
>TRBJ2-5|TRBV6-5|-|-
TGTGCCAGCAGTTACTCGACGCTGGCTGAGACCCAGTACTTC
CASSYSTLAETQYF
>TRBJ2-3|TRBV5-4|-|-
TGTGCCAGCAGCTTGGGCCCCAGCACAGATACGCAGTATTTT
CASSLGPSTDTQYF
>TRBJ1-1|TRBV4-3|-|-
TGCGCCAGCAGCCAAGATAGAGCCAGCTTATCGAACACTGAAGCTTTCTTT
CASSQDRASLSNTEAFF
>TRBJ2-1|TRBV27|-|TRBD2
TGTGCCAGCAGTTTATCACGGGGGGGCCGTAATGAGCAGTTCTTC
CASSLSRGGRNEQFF
>TRBJ1-2|TRBV4-3|-|-
TGCGCCAGCAGCCGAAACACCCATGGCTACACCTTC
CASSRNTHGYTF
>TRBJ2-6|TRBV3-1|-|-
TGTGCCAGCAGTCAAGAGGACCTGACTTTC
CASSQEDLTF
>TRBJ2-5|TRBV5-1|-|-
TGCGCCAGCAGCTTGTTCCGGGCCCTGTCGTTCGAAGAGACCCAGTACTTC
CASSLFRALSFEETQYF
>TRBJ1-6|TRBV30|-|TRBD1
TGTGCCTGGACCTCAGGGGGGAATTCACCCCTCCACTTT
CAWTSGGNSPLHF
>TRBJ2-7|TRBV9|-|-
TGTGCCAGCAGCGACAGGCTCGACGAGCAGTACTTC
CASSDRLDEQYF
>TRBJ1-6|TRBV4-2|once|TRBD1
TGTGCCAGCAGCCAACCTCCCGGGACAGGGAGCGGTAATTCACCCCTCCACTTT
CASSQPPGTGSGNSPLHF
>TRBJ1-2|TRBV30|-|TRBD1
TGTGCCTGGAGAATCGGGACAGGGATAGGCTACACCTTC
CAWRIGTGIGYTF
>TRBJ2-7|TRBV5-6|once|TRBD1
TGTGCCAGCAGCGTACCGGGACAGAACTACGAGCAGTACTTC
CASSVPGQNYEQYF
>TRBJ1-6|TRBV19|once|-
TGTGCCAGTAGTACGACCCGGACGCCCCTCCACTTT
CASSTTRTPLHF
>TRBJ1-2|TRBV7-8|-|-
TGTGCCAGCAGGAGTAGTTATGGCTACACCTTC
CASRSSYGYTF
>TRBJ1-5|TRBV19|-|-
TGTGCCAGTAGTATGGGCCAGTTTCCGGTAGGCAATCAGCCCCAGCATTTT
CASSMGQFPVGNQPQHF
>TRBJ2-6|TRBV12-3/TRBV12-4|-|-
TGTGCCAGCAGTTTCGGGACGTCTGGGGCCAACGTCCTGACTTTC
CASSFGTSGANVLTF
>TRBJ1-6|TRBV20-1|once|-
TGCAGTGCTGGGAGACTGAGCTCCTATAATTCACCCCTCCACTTT
CSAGRLSSYNSPLHF
>TRBJ2-3|TRBV20-1|-|TRBD2
TGCAGTGCTAGTTTCCTAGCGGGGGGGAGAACAGATACGCAGTATTTT
CSASFLAGGRTDTQYF
>TRBJ1-2|TRBV30|-|-
TGTGCCTGGAGTGTAGACGCTGGCTTCTATGGCTACACCTTC
CAWSVDAGFYGYTF
>TRBJ1-5|TRBV5-6|few|-
TGTGCCAGCAGCTTGAACAGCAATCAGCCCCAGCATTTT
CASSLNSNQPQHF
>TRBJ2-7|TRBV24-1|-|TRBD2
TGTGCCACCAGTCAAGGACTAGCGGGGAGCTACGAGCAGTACTTC
CATSQGLAGSYEQYF
>TRBJ2-1|TRBV24-1|-|-
TGTGCCACCAGTGATTTCGGGGAGGAGCAGTTCTTC
CATSDFGEEQFF
>TRBJ2-7|TRBV20-1|-|TRBD1
TGCAGTGCTAGAGATAGTACAGGGGATGGCTACGAGCAGTACTTC
CSARDSTGDGYEQYF
>TRBJ2-3|TRBV30|-|TRBD2
TGTGCCTGGAGTGTACTCAGCGGGGGGGCTTCCCAGTATTTT
CAWSVLSGGASQYF